Listed here are 11 T cell receptor beta chains from one sample, sequenced in a study of T cell responses to AZD1222 COVID-19 vaccine. Generated by immunoSEQ multiplex PCR, the TCRdb table keeps only in-frame clones and is missing some. The sample shows about 110,000 clones, 70% to 90% of them seen only once. The sequenced sample was peripheral blood, obtained 28 days after the second AZD1222 dose. All receptors derive from an adult who received the AZD1222 COVID-19 vaccine.

The rearrangement uses TRBV5-6 and TRBJ1-5, with 9 bases aligning to TRBD1. CDR3 length equals 15 residues. Germline trimming cut 1 base from V and 2 bases from J; bases unmatched to any gene: 1. Germline-derived CDR1 and CDR2 are SGHDT and YYEEEE. In DNA, the CDR3 is TGTGCCAGCAGCTTGACAGGGGGCCGCAATCAGCCCCAGCATTTT. It translates to CASSLTGGRNQPQHF.

This chain links TRBV12-5 with TRBJ2-2, with a tentative D call TRBD1 (6 bases). The length of the CDR3 is 17 residues. The V and J ends lost 0 bases and 3 bases respectively, with 14 bases between them. Germline-derived CDR1 and CDR2 are LGHNT and FRNRAP. CDR3 amino acids: CASGLVLRGQYTGELFF. The CDR3 nucleotides read TGTGCTAGTGGTTTGGTACTCAGAGGACAGTACACCGGGGAGCTGTTTTTT.

The chain uses TRBV27 and TRBJ2-5, with 8 bases fitting TRBD1. Trimming cost V 4 bases and J 10 bases; bases outside gene matches: 14. The length of the CDR3 is 15 residues. Germline V lookup: CDR1 MNHEY, CDR2 SMNVEV (reference sequence). CDR3 sequence reads: CASSSYNDRGLSQYF. The CDR3 coding sequence is TGTGCCAGCAGTTCATATAACGACAGGGGTTTAAGCCAGTACTTC.

The genes are TRBV10-2 and TRBJ2-7; D call uncertain. The CDR3 has 14 amino acids. The V gene lost 3 bases and the J gene lost 2 bases, with 11 bases spanning the gap. Germline V lookup: CDR1 WSHSY, CDR2 SAAADI. The CDR3 loop reads CASSEGRFTYEQYF. CDR3 DNA: TGCGCCAGCAGTGAAGGCAGGTTTACCTACGAGCAGTACTTC.

The chain carries TRBV29-1 and TRBJ2-7; perhaps TRBD1 as D (5 bases). CDR1 is SQVTM, CDR2 ANQGSEA, per germline. The CDR3 covers 14 residues. V was trimmed by 7 bases and J by 2 bases, leaving 18 bases between them. The CDR3: CSAAGQGGPYEQYF. The CDR3 nucleotides read TGCAGCGCTGCAGGTCAGGGTGGGCCCTACGAGCAGTACTTC.

This chain joins TRBV9 and TRBJ2-3; 9 nucleotides align to TRBD2. With V trimmed by 1 base and J by 0 bases, 3 bases remained unmatched. Germline V lookup: CDR1 SGDLS, CDR2 YYNGEE. The CDR3 is 16 amino acids. The CDR3: CASSVWRGGSTDTQYF. The CDR3 DNA reads TGTGCCAGCAGCGTATGGCGGGGGGGAAGCACAGATACGCAGTATTTT.

The chain employs TRBV28 and TRBJ1-3; TRBD1 agrees at 7 bases. The V and J ends lost 3 bases and 0 bases, in that order; junction bases with no gene match: 5. The CDR3 length is 16 residues. CDR1 and CDR2 from the germline V gene are MDHEN and SYDVKM. As DNA, the CDR3 is TGTGCCAGCAGTTTGTGGACAGGAGTCTCTGGAAACACCATATATTTT. Protein: CASSLWTGVSGNTIYF.

V is TRBV3-1 (or the pseudogene TRBV3-2) and J is TRBJ1-4; no definite D call. Germline V CDR1 and CDR2: LGHDT, YNNKEL (reference sequence). CDR3 length equals 14 residues. V lost 3 bases, J lost 4 bases, and 9 bases lay in between. The CDR3 region has the DNA TGTGCCAGCAGCCAGCGGGAAATTAATGAAAAACTGTTTTTT. This codes for CASSQREINEKLFF.

The V call is TRBV6-5, the J call TRBJ1-2, with D unclear. Germline V gene lookup returns CDR1 MNHEY and CDR2 SVGAGI. V gave up 4 bases and J gave up 4 bases, with 16 bases separating them. This CDR3 comprises 15 residues. The CDR3 region is CASSSPGNITYGYTF. The CDR3 nucleotides are TGTGCCAGCAGTTCTCCCGGGAACATCACCTATGGCTACACCTTC.

The chain uses TRBV15 and TRBJ1-4; the D is unclear. The germline V and J ends were trimmed by 1 base and 1 base, with 4 bases remaining between them. The CDR3 contains 14 residues. Germline CDR1 is LNHNV and CDR2 is YYDKDF (reference sequence). CDR3 nucleotides: TGTGCCACCAGCAGAGGGAGAACTAATGAAAAACTGTTTTTT. Its translation: CATSRGRTNEKLFF.

The rearrangement joins TRBV10-3 to TRBJ1-3; D remains ambiguous. V lost 0 bases and J 4 bases, leaving 4 bases between the germline ends. The CDR3 has 13 residues. Germline V gene lookup returns CDR1 ENHRY and CDR2 SYGVKD. CDR3 protein: CAISESIGNTIYF. CDR3 DNA: TGTGCCATCAGTGAGTCTATAGGAAACACCATATATTTT.